This TCR beta chain was identified during a study of blood T cell repertoires in COVID-19. Turning to the study itself: The United States, Italy and Spain were the sources of the acute and convalescent COVID-19 samples. PBMCs, B-cell-depleted T cells, or T cells provided the cDNA or gDNA that made up the material.

This CDR3 has 14 residues. Germline V gene data show CDR1 as MNHEY and CDR2 as SMNVEV (reference sequence). V was shortened by 2 bases and J by 4 bases, with 6 bases between the two germline ends. Under the authors' procedure: Amplification with reference gene primers provided the estimates of nucleated cell counts. TCRdb's table, derived via immunoSEQ multiplex PCR, lists solely in-frame clones and lacks some. The V and J calls and clone size come from that table; D and trimming were worked out from the DNA. The table records roughly 200,000 clones, about 77% of them present only once. The sample taken for sequencing was peripheral blood. V gene TRBV27 combines with J gene TRBJ1-6; D might be TRBD1 (6 bases). The clonotype was recovered from a woman older than 75 with active or convalescent COVID-19. DNA of the CDR3: TGTGCCAGCAGTTTAGGACAGTATAATTCACCCCTCCACTTT. Residues: CASSLGQYNSPLHF.